This TCR beta chain was observed in a study of shared T cell receptors in the human thymus. The CDR3 length is 17 residues. Trimming took 2 bases from V and 6 from J, leaving 23 bases between them. Germline values: CDR1 MDHEN, CDR2 SYDVKM. Sequencing used immunoSEQ multiplex PCR; TCRdb keeps in-frame clones, though not all of them. The sample consists of about 660,000 clones, 85% to 90% of them appearing once. This same sample was also taken into another study, of human thymus T cells.

The chain is built from TRBV28 and TRBJ2-7; TRBD2 might be the D (7 bases). The receptor was isolated from a boy in the first two years of life with a congenital heart defect. The source material was thymocytes. CDR3 nucleotide sequence: TGTGCCAGCAGTTTAGAGCATGGGGGCGGGAGAGGAGGCGAGCAGTACTTC. Its translation: CASSLEHGGGRGGEQYF.